Listed below are T cell receptor beta chains from one sample, sequenced in a study of blood T cell repertoires in COVID-19. The table came from immunoSEQ multiplex PCR; TCRdb's copy has only in-frame clones and leaves some out. The sample consists of around 190,000 clones, approximately 84% of them appearing once. The sample consisted of PBMCs or T cells enriched from blood (not recorded which). These receptors all come from a woman in her twenties or thirties who had recovered from COVID-19. The CDR3 runs from the conserved cysteine through the conserved F or W. D genes are given only for firm matches. Size values are once, few and many counts, or a class for expanded clones, and some rows have none.

V gene	clone size	J gene	D gene	CDR3 protein	CDR3 DNA
TRBV10-3	-	TRBJ2-3	-	CAMGGSSTDTQYF	TGTGCCATGGGGGGAAGTAGCACAGATACGCAGTATTTT
TRBV10-3	-	TRBJ1-1	TRBD1	CAISDIRQGNTEAFF	TGTGCCATCAGCGATATTAGACAGGGGAACACTGAAGCTTTCTTT
TRBV18	-	TRBJ1-1	-	CASSPWDIAEAFF	TGTGCCAGCTCACCTTGGGACATTGCTGAAGCTTTCTTT
TRBV6-1	-	TRBJ2-1	-	CASSEILGGDKDFTKFF	TGTGCCAGCAGTGAAATCCTGGGGGGGGACAAGGATTTCACTAAGTTCTTC
TRBV6-5	-	TRBJ1-1	-	CASSYLNSGLGFF	TGTGCCAGCAGTTATTTAAACAGTGGGCTGGGTTTCTTT
TRBV9	-	TRBJ2-1	TRBD2	CASSGTGTTRNEQFF	TGTGCCAGCAGCGGGACCGGGACTACTCGAAATGAGCAGTTCTTC
TRBV7-3	-	TRBJ2-7	TRBD2	CASSLLAGSYEQYF	TGTGCCAGCAGCTTACTAGCGGGCTCCTACGAGCAGTACTTC
TRBV5-5	-	TRBJ2-2	-	CASSLAAQGTGELFF	TGTGCCAGCAGCTTGGCCGCACAGGGAACCGGGGAGCTGTTTTTT
TRBV12-3/TRBV12-4	few	TRBJ1-5	-	CASSLTGPQHF	TGTGCCAGCAGTCTGACTGGGCCCCAGCATTTT
TRBV7-9	-	TRBJ1-1	TRBD1	CASSVGTGGRTEAFF	TGTGCCAGCAGCGTAGGGACAGGCGGGCGGACTGAAGCTTTCTTT
TRBV19	-	TRBJ1-2	TRBD1	CASSSSGQGIYGYTF	TGTGCCAGTAGTTCGTCGGGACAGGGGATCTATGGCTACACCTTC
TRBV27	-	TRBJ2-2	-	CASSLLRQARGVTGELFF	TGTGCCAGCAGTTTACTTCGACAGGCCCGGGGGGTTACCGGGGAGCTGTTTTTT
TRBV6-1	-	TRBJ1-2	TRBD1	CASSEAPGGQGYGYTF	TGTGCCAGCAGTGAAGCGCCTGGAGGACAGGGCTATGGCTACACCTTC
TRBV14	-	TRBJ1-4	TRBD1	CASSQYSGTGGEKLFF	TGTGCCAGCAGCCAATACTCCGGGACAGGGGGTGAAAAACTGTTTTTT
TRBV11-2	once	TRBJ2-5	-	CASSLWQRRETQYF	TGTGCCAGCAGCTTATGGCAGCGGCGAGAGACCCAGTACTTC
TRBV2	-	TRBJ1-2	TRBD1	CASSENRGNYGYTF	TGTGCCAGCAGTGAAAACAGGGGCAACTATGGCTACACCTTC
TRBV7-9	-	TRBJ1-2	-	CASSLTPSSGLSYGYTF	TGTGCCAGCAGCTTAACCCCGTCCTCAGGGTTATCCTATGGCTACACCTTC
TRBV2	-	TRBJ1-3	TRBD1	CASSSTGQGAGNTIYF	TGTGCCAGCAGTTCGACCGGACAGGGAGCTGGAAACACCATATATTTT
TRBV16	-	TRBJ1-5	-	CASSQPIQANQPQHF	TGTGCCAGCAGCCAACCCATACAGGCAAATCAGCCCCAGCATTTT
TRBV19	once	TRBJ2-1	-	CASRDSDYNEQFF	TGTGCCAGTAGGGACTCGGACTACAATGAGCAGTTCTTC
TRBV4-2	-	TRBJ1-2	TRBD1	CASSQGTGGHGYGYTF	TGTGCCAGCAGCCAAGGGACAGGGGGACATGGCTATGGCTACACCTTC
TRBV10-1	few	TRBJ2-1	TRBD2	CASSEELAAYNEQFF	TGCGCCAGCAGTGAAGAACTAGCGGCCTACAATGAGCAGTTCTTC